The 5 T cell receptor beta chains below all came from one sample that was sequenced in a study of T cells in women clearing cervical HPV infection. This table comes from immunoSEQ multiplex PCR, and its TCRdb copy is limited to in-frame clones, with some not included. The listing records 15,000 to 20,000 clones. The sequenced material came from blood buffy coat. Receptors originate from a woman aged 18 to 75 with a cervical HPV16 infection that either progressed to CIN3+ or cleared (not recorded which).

The CDR3 loop reads CATSREEGEGYTF. The DNA read from the CDR3 is TGTGCCACCAGCAGAGAGGAAGGGGAAGGC. The J gene is TRBJ1-2, the V gene TRBV15; perhaps TRBD1 as D (5 bases). The CDR3 is cut off 3 residues early in the read; its end comes from the germline J gene. The germline V gene encodes CDR1 LNHNV and CDR2 YYDKDF (reference sequence). The CDR3 contains 13 residues.

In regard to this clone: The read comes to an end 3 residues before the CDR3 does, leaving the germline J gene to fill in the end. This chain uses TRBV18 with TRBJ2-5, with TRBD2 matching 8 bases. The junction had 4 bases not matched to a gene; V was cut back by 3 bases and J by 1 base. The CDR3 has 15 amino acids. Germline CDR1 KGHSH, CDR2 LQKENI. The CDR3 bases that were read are TGTGCCAGCTCACCCCAGCGGGGGCCCCAAGAGACC. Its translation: CASSPQRGPQET. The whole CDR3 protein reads CASSPQRGPQETQYF.

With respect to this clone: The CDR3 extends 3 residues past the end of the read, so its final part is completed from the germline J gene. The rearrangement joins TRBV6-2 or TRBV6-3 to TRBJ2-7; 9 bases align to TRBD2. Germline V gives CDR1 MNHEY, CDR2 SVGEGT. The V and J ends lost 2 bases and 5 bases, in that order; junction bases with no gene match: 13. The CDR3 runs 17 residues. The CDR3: CASSYRHGGRAHHEQYF. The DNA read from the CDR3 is TGTGCCAGCAGTTACCGGCATGGCGGGAGGGCTCACCACGAG.

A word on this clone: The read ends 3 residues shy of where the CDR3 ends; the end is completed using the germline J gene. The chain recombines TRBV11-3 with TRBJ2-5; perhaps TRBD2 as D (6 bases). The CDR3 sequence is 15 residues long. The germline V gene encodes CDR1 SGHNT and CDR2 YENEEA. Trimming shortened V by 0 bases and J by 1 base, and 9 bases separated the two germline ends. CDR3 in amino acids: CASSLDGDFQETQYF. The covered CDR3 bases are TGTGCCAGCAGCTTAGATGGGGACTTCCAAGAGACC.

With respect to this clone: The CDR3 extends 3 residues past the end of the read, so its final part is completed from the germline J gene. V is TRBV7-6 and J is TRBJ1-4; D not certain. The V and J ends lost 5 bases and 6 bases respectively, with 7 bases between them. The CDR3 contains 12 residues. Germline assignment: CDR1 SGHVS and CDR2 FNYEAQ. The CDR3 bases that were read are TGTGCCAGCAGCCGTCCCTATGAAAAA. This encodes CASSRPYEK. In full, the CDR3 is CASSRPYEKLFF.